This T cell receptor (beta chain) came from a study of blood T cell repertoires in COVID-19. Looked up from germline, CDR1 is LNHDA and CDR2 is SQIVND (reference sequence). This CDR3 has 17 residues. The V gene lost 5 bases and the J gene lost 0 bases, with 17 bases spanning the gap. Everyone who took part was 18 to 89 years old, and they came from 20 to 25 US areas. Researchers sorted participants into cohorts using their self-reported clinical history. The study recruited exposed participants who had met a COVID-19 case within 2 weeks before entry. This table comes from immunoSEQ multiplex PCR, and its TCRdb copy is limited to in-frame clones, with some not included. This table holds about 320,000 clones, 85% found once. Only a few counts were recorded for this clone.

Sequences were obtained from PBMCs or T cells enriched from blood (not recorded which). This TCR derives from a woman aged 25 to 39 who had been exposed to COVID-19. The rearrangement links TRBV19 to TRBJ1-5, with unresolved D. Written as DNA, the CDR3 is TGTGCCAGTAGTCTCCTAAGGTACGGGAATAGCAATCAGCCCCAGCATTTT. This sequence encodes CASSLLRYGNSNQPQHF.